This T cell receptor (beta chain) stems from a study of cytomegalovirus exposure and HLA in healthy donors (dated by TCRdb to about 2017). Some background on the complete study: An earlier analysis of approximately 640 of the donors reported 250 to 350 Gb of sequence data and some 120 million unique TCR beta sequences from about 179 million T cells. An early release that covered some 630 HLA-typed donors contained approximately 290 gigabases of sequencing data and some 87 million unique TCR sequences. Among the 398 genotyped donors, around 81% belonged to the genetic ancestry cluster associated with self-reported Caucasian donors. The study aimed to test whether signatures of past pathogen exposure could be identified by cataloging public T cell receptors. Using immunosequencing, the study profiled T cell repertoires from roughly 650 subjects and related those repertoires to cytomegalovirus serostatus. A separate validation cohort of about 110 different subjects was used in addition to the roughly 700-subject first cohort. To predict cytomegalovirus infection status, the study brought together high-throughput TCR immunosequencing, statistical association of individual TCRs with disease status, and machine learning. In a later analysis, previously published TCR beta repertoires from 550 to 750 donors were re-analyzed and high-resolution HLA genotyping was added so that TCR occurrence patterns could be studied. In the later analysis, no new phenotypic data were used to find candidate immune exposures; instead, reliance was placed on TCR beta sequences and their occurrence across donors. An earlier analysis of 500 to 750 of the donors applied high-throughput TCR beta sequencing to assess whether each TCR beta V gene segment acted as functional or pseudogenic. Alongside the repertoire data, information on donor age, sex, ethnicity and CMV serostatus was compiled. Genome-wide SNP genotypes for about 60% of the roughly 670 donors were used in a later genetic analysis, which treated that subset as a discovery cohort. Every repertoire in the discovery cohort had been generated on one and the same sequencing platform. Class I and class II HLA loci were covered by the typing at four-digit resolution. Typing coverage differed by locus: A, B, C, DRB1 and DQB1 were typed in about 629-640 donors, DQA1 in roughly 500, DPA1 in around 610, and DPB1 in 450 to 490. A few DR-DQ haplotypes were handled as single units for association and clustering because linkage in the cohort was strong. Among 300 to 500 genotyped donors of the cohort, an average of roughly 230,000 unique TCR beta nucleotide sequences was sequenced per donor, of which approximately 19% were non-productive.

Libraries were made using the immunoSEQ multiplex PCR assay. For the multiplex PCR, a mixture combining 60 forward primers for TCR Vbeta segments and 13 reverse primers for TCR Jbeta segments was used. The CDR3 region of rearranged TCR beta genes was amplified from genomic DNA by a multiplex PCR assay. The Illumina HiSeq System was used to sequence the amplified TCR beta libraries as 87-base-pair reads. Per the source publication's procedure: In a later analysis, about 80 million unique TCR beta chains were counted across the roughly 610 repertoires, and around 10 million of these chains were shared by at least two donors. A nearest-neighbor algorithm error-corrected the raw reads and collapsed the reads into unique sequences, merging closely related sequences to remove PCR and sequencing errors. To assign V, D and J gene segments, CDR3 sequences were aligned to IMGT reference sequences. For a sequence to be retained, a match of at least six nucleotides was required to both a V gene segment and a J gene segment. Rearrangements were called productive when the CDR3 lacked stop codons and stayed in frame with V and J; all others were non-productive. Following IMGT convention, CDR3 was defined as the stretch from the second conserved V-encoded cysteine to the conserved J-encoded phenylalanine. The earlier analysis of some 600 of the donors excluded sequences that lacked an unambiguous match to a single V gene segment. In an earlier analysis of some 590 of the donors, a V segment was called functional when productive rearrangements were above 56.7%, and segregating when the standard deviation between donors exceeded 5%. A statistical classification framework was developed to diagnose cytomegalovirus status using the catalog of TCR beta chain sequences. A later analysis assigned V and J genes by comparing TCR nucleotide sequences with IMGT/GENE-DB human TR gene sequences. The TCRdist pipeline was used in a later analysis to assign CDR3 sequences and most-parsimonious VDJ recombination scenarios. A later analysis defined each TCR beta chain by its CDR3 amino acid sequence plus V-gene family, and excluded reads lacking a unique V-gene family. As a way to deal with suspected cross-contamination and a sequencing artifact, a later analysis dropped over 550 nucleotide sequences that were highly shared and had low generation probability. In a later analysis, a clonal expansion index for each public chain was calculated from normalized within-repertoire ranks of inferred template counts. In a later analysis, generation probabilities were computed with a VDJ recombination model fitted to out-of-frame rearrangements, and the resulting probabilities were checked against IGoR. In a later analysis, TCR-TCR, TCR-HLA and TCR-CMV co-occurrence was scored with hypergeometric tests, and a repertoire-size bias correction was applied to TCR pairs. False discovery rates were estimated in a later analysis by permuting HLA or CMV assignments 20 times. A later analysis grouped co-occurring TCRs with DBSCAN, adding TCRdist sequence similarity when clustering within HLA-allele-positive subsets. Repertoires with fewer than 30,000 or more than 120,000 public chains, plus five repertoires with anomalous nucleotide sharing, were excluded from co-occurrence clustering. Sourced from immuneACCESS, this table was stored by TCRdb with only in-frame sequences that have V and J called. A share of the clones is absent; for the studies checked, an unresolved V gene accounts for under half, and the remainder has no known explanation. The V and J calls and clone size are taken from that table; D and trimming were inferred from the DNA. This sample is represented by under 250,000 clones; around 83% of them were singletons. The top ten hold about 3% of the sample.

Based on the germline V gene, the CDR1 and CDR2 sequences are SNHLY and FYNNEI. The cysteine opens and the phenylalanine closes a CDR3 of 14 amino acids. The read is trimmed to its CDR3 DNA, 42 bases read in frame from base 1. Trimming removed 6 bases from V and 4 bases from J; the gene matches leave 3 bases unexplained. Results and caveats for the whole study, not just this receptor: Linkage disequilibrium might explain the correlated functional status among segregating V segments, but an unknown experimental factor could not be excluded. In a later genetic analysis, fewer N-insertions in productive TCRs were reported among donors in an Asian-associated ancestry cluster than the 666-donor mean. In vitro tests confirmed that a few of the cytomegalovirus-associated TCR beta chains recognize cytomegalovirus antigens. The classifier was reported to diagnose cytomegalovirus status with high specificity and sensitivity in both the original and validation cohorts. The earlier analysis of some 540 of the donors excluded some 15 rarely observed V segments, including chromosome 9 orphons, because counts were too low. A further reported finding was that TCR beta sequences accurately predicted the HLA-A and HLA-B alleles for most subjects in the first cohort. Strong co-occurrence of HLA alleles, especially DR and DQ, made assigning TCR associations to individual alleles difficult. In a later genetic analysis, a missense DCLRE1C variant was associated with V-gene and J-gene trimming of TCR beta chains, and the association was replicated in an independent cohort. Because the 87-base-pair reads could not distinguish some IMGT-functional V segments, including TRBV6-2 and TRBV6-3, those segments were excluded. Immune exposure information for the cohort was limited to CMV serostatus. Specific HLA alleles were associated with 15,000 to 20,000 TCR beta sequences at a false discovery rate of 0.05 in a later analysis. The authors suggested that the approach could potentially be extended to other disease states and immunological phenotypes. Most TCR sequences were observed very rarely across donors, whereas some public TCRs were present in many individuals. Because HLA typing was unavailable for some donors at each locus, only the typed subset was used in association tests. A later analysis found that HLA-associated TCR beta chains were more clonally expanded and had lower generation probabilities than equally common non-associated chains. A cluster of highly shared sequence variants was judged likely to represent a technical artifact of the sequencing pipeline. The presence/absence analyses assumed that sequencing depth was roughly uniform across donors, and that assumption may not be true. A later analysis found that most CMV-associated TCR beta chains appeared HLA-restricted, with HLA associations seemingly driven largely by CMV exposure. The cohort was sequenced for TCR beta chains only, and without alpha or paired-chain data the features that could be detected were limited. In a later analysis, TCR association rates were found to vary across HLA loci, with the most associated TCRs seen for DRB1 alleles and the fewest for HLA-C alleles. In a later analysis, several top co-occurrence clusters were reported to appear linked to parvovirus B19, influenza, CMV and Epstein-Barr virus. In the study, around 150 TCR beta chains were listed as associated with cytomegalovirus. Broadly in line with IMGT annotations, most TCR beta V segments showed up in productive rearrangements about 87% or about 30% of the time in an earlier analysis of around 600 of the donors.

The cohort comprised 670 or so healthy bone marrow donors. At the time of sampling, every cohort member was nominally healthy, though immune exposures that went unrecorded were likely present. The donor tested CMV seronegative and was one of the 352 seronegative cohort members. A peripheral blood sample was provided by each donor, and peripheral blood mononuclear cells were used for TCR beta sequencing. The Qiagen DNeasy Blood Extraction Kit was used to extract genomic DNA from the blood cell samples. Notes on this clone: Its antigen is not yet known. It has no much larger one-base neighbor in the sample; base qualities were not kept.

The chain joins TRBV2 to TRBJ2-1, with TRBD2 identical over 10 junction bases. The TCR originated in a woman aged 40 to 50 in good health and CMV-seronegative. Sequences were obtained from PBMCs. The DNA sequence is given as TGTGCCAGCAGGGGACTAGCGAGTTACAATGAGCAGTTCTTC. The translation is CASRGLASYNEQFF.